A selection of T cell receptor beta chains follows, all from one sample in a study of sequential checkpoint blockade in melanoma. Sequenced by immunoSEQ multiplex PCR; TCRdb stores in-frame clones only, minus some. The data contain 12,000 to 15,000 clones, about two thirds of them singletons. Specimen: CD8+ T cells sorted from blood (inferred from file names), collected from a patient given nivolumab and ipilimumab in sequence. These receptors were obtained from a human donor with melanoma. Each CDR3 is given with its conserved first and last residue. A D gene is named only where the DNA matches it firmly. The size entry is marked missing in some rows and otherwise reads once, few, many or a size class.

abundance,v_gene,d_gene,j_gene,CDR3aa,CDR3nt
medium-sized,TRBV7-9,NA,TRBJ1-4,CASRRGSSDTNEKLFF,TGTGCCAGCAGGAGAGGGTCGTCAGACACTAATGAAAAACTGTTTTTT
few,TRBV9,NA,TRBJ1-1,CASSGREGYHEAFF,TGTGCCAGCAGCGGCCGAGAGGGATACCATGAAGCTTTCTTT
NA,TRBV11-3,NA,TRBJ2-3,CASSPLGGPFTDTQYF,TGTGCCAGCAGCCCCCTAGGCGGGCCGTTTACAGATACGCAGTATTTT
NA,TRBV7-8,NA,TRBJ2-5,CASSTDKQQYF,TGTGCCAGCAGCACCGACAAGCAGCAGTACTTC
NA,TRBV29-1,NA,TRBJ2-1,CSVDIPAKALEQFF,TGCAGCGTCGACATCCCCGCTAAGGCCCTCGAGCAGTTCTTC
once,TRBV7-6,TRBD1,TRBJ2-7,CASSLWGTGVNEQYF,TGTGCCAGCAGCTTATGGGGGACAGGGGTTAACGAGCAGTACTTC
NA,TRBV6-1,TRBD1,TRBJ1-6,CASSTGGGQNSPLHF,TGTGCCAGCAGTACAGGGGGCGGGCAAAATTCACCCCTCCACTTT
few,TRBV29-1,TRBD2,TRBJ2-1,CSVLGAGGSYNEQFF,TGCAGCGTTCTAGGGGCGGGGGGTTCCTACAATGAGCAGTTCTTC
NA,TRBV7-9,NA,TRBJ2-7,CASSLAETYEQYF,TGTGCCAGCAGCTTAGCGGAGACCTACGAGCAGTACTTC
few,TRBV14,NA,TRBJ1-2,CASSQGGGANYGYTF,TGTGCCAGCAGCCAAGGTGGTGGGGCCAACTATGGCTACACCTTC
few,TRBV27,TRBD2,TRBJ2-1,CASKRAGGHNEQFF,TGTGCCAGCAAAAGGGCGGGAGGTCACAATGAGCAGTTCTTC